A selection of T cell receptor beta chains follows, all from one sample in a study of blood T cell repertoires in COVID-19. Sequencing used immunoSEQ multiplex PCR; TCRdb keeps in-frame clones, though not all of them. The sample has about 270,000 clones, around 83% seen once. The sample was peripheral blood. The source is a man older than 75 with acute or convalescent COVID-19. Both conserved end residues are trimmed from each CDR3. Fields, in order: CDR3 length, V gene, J gene, clone size, CDR3 protein. Clone size appears in some rows only: once, few, many, or a class for an expanded clone.

CDR3 length: 13
V gene: TRBV7-2
J gene: TRBJ2-7
clone size: once
CDR3 protein: ASSSQGAILYEQY

CDR3 length: 15
V gene: TRBV19
J gene: TRBJ2-3
clone size: NA
CDR3 protein: ASSMSVPRRLTDTQY

CDR3 length: 12
V gene: TRBV10-3
J gene: TRBJ2-2
clone size: NA
CDR3 protein: AISEGGRPGELF

CDR3 length: 14
V gene: TRBV28
J gene: TRBJ2-5
clone size: NA
CDR3 protein: ASKGIGQVRQETQY

CDR3 length: 15
V gene: TRBV19
J gene: TRBJ2-2
clone size: NA
CDR3 protein: ASSARGSRGGDGELF

CDR3 length: 13
V gene: TRBV10-3
J gene: TRBJ1-3
clone size: NA
CDR3 protein: AISGATGAGNTIY

CDR3 length: 11
V gene: TRBV5-1
J gene: TRBJ2-1
clone size: NA
CDR3 protein: ASSLASLNEQF

CDR3 length: 13
V gene: TRBV5-1
J gene: TRBJ1-1
clone size: few
CDR3 protein: ASSLAEGGGTEAF

CDR3 length: 14
V gene: TRBV27
J gene: TRBJ1-2
clone size: NA
CDR3 protein: ASSLRSRGSVYGYT

CDR3 length: 11
V gene: TRBV24-1
J gene: TRBJ2-3
clone size: NA
CDR3 protein: ATSGTEADTQY

CDR3 length: 8
V gene: TRBV28
J gene: TRBJ1-1
clone size: NA
CDR3 protein: ATVGGLAF

CDR3 length: 13
V gene: TRBV3-1/TRBV3-2
J gene: TRBJ2-1
clone size: NA
CDR3 protein: ASSHSGIFDNEQF

CDR3 length: 10
V gene: TRBV2
J gene: TRBJ2-1
clone size: NA
CDR3 protein: ASIEIVNEQF

CDR3 length: 13
V gene: TRBV19
J gene: TRBJ1-5
clone size: NA
CDR3 protein: ASSIATNSNQPQH

CDR3 length: 11
V gene: TRBV3-1/TRBV3-2
J gene: TRBJ2-3
clone size: NA
CDR3 protein: ASSQDTGVSQY

CDR3 length: 11
V gene: TRBV29-1
J gene: TRBJ2-3
clone size: NA
CDR3 protein: SVEDPYTDTQY

CDR3 length: 12
V gene: TRBV7-2
J gene: TRBJ1-4
clone size: NA
CDR3 protein: ASSLTGYSEKLF

CDR3 length: 12
V gene: TRBV30
J gene: TRBJ1-3
clone size: NA
CDR3 protein: AWSVRGSGNTIY

CDR3 length: 11
V gene: TRBV6-4
J gene: TRBJ2-1
clone size: NA
CDR3 protein: ASRPTGRNEQF

CDR3 length: 10
V gene: TRBV29-1
J gene: TRBJ2-5
clone size: NA
CDR3 protein: SVEASVETQY

CDR3 length: 13
V gene: TRBV5-1
J gene: TRBJ2-7
clone size: NA
CDR3 protein: ASSWGDRVAYEQY

CDR3 length: 14
V gene: TRBV7-9
J gene: TRBJ2-2
clone size: few
CDR3 protein: ASSLGGGVNTGELF

CDR3 length: 13
V gene: TRBV18
J gene: TRBJ1-2
clone size: once
CDR3 protein: ASSPQFEHANGYT

CDR3 length: 10
V gene: TRBV19
J gene: TRBJ1-2
clone size: NA
CDR3 protein: ATTLTEYGYT